This entry describes one T cell receptor beta chain. What it binds is unknown. The data were obtained in a study of STAT5B mutations in CD4+ large granular lymphocyte leukemia. Findings of the study overall: 8/27 top patient clones versus 2/35 control clones were TRBV06-family. Patient CD4-sorted repertoires stayed more clonal than healthy ones after leukemic-clone removal.

Per the original data handling: A clonotype over 5% of the repertoire counted as a possible leukemic clone, 45 to 70 overall. Profiling relied on immunoSEQ multiplex PCR, and the TCRdb table lists in-frame clones only, not all of them. V, J and clone size reflect that table, while D and trimming were determined from the DNA. This table has 7,000 to 10,000 clones, roughly 80% appearing once. Bead-separated CD4+, CD4+CD8+, CD57+ or CD56+ fractions, or PBMC, were used. Looked up from germline, CDR1 is SEHNR and CDR2 is FQNEAQ (reference sequence). The V end was cut by 1 base, the J end by 0 bases, with 13 bases between. CDR3 length: 17 amino acids.

This receptor was identified in a woman in her fifties or sixties with CD4+ T-cell large granular lymphocyte leukemia. The sequenced sample consisted of PBMCs. The chain uses TRBV7-9 and TRBJ2-1; D not resolved. CDR3 in amino acids: CASSLGAPRSSYNEQFF. CDR3 nucleotide sequence: TGTGCCAGCAGCTTAGGGGCACCGAGGAGCTCCTACAATGAGCAGTTCTTC.